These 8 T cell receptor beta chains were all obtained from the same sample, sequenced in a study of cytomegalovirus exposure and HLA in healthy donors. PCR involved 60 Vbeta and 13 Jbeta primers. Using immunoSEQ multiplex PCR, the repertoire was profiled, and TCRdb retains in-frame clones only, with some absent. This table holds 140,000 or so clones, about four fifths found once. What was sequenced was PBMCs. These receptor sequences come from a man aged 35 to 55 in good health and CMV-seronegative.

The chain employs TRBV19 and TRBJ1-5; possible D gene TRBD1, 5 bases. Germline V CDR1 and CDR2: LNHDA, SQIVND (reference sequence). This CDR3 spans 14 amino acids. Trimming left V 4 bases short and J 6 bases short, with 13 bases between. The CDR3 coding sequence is TGTGCCAGTAGTAATCGTCAGGGTGGTCAGCCCCAGCATTTT. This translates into CASSNRQGGQPQHF.

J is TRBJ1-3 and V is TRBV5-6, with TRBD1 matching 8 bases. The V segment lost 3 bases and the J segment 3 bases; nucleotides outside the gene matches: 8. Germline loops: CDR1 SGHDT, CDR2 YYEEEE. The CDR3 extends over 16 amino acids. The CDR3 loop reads CASSSSRTGNGNTIYF. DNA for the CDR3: TGTGCCAGCAGCTCCTCCCGGACAGGGAATGGAAACACCATATATTTT. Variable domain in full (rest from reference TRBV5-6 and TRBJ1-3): DAGVTQSPTHLIKTRGQQVTLRCSPKSGHDTVSWYQQALGQGPQFIFQYYEEEERQRGNFPDRFSGHQFPNYSSELNVNALLLGDSALYLCASSSSRTGNGNTIYFGEGSWLTVV.

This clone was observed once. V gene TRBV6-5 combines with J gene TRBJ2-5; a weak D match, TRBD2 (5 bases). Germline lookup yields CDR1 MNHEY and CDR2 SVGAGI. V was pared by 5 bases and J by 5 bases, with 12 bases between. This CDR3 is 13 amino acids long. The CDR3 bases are TGTGCCAGCAGTAAAAGGGAGAAGGAGACCCAGTACTTC. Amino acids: CASSKREKETQYF.

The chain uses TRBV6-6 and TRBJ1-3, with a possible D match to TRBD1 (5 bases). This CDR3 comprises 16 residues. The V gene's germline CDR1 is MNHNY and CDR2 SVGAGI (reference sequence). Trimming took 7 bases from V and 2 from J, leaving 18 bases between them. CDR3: CASNPGLRGAGNTIYF. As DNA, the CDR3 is TGTGCCAGCAATCCGGGACTCAGAGGAGCTGGAAACACCATATATTTT.

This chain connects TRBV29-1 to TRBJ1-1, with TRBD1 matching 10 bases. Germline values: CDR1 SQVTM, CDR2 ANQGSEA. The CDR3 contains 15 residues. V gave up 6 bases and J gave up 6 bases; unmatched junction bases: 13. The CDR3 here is CSVFNSGQGSPEAFF. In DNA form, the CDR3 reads TGCAGCGTCTTTAACTCGGGACAGGGGTCTCCTGAAGCTTTCTTT.

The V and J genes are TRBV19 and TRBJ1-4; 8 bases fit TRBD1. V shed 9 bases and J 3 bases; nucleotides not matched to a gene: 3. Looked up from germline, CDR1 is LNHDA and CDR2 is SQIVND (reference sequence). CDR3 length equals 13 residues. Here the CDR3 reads CASQGAPNEKLFF. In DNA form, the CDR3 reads TGTGCCAGCCAGGGGGCGCCTAATGAAAAACTGTTTTTT.

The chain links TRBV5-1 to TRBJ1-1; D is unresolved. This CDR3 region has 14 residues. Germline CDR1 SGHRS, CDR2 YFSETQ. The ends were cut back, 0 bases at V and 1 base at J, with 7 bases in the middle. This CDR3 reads CASSLAYGNTEAFF. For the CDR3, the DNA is TGCGCCAGCAGCTTGGCCTATGGGAACACTGAAGCTTTCTTT.

CDR3 region: CASSWTGNSYNSPLHF. CDR3 coding DNA: TGTGCCAGCAGCTGGACAGGGAACTCCTATAATTCACCCCTCCACTTT. The chain joins TRBV28 to TRBJ1-6; 8 nucleotides agree with TRBD1. CDR3 length: 16 amino acids. Trimming removed 6 bases from V and 0 bases from J; junction bases left unmatched: 4. In germline, CDR1 is MDHEN, CDR2 SYDVKM.